The 20 T cell receptor beta chains below were found in one sample sequenced in a study of memory CD4+ T cells and cytomegalovirus serostatus. The sort gate was single viable CD3+CD4+CD8-CD45RO+ cells for memory CD4+ T cells. Sequenced by immunoSEQ multiplex PCR; TCRdb stores in-frame clones only, minus some. The sample yields some 41,000 clones, 76% seen once. The sample comprised memory CD4+ T cells from blood. These receptors originate from an adult in good health and CMV-seronegative.

The chain carries TRBV11-2 and TRBJ2-7, with 7 bases fitting TRBD1. Germline V gives CDR1 SGHAT, CDR2 FQNNGV. This CDR3 comprises 14 residues. V dropped 3 bases and J dropped 2; count of bases not matched to a gene: 4. CDR3 region: CASSFRTGTYEQYF. CDR3 sequence (DNA): TGTGCCAGCAGCTTCCGGACAGGAACCTACGAGCAGTACTTC.

This clone occurred once. V usage is TRBV7-7 and J usage is TRBJ2-5, with D tentatively TRBD2 (6 bases). V lost 1 base to trimming and J lost 2 bases, with 11 bases between them. Germline V CDR1 and CDR2: SSHAT, FNYEAQ (reference sequence). The CDR3 is made up of 15 amino acids. CDR3 sequence reads: CASSLGGNPQETQYF. The CDR3 DNA follows: TGTGCCAGCAGCTTAGGCGGGAACCCTCAAGAGACCCAGTACTTC.

The V gene is TRBV7-9, the J gene TRBJ2-3; D unclear. This CDR3 comprises 14 residues. Germline lookup yields CDR1 SEHNR and CDR2 FQNEAQ (reference sequence). V gave up 3 bases and J gave up 2 bases, with 9 bases separating them. The CDR3 nucleotides are TGTGCCAGCAGCTTGTCCCTTCACACAGATACGCAGTATTTT. The encoded protein is CASSLSLHTDTQYF.

V is TRBV5-6 and J is TRBJ1-1; D perhaps matches TRBD1 (6 bases). Germline loops: CDR1 SGHDT, CDR2 YYEEEE. V was clipped by 0 bases and J by 4 bases, with 16 bases between them. This CDR3 comprises 16 residues. The CDR3 sequence is CASSLVGALAGTEAFF. The CDR3 bases are TGTGCCAGCAGCTTGGTGGGGGCCCTAGCGGGCACTGAAGCTTTCTTT.

The chain recombines TRBV7-9 with TRBJ2-2, with 7 bases aligning to TRBD2. The germline CDR1 and CDR2 sequences are SEHNR and FQNEAQ (reference sequence). The CDR3 is made up of 17 amino acids. The V and J ends lost 5 bases and 5 bases, in that order; junction bases with no gene match: 14. The CDR3 sequence is CASSPYVGLGETGELFF. The CDR3 DNA reads TGTGCCAGCAGCCCTTATGTCGGACTAGGGGAAACCGGGGAGCTGTTTTTT.

The chain couples TRBV6-4 to TRBJ2-1; TRBD2 matches 14 bases. The CDR3 runs to 16 residues. The junction had 10 bases not matched to a gene; V was cut back by 7 bases and J by 8 bases. Germline V gives CDR1 MRHNA, CDR2 SNTAGT. CDR3 nucleotide sequence: TGTGCCAGCACCGGACTAGCGGGAGGCCCTTCCGATGAGCAGTTCTTC. Protein product: CASTGLAGGPSDEQFF.

V usage is TRBV19 and J usage is TRBJ2-7, with TRBD2 identical over 7 bases. Trimming at V came to 4 bases and at J to 2 bases, leaving 17 bases not matched to a gene. This CDR3 comprises 18 residues. CDR1 is LNHDA, CDR2 SQIVND, per germline (reference sequence). The CDR3 nucleotides are TGTGCCAGTAGTAGGGGCCTTGGGGGAAGCGGGACCACCTACGAGCAGTACTTC. Encoded protein: CASSRGLGGSGTTYEQYF. The whole variable domain, filled in from reference TRBV19 and TRBJ2-7, reads DGGITQSPKYLFRKEGQNVTLSCEQNLNHDAMYWYRQDPGQGLRLIYYSQIVNDFQKGDIAEGYSVSREKKESFPLTVTSAQKNPTAFYLCASSRGLGGSGTTYEQYFGPGTRLTVT.

This rearrangement joins TRBV28 to TRBJ1-2; tentatively, D is TRBD1 (6 bases). Germline CDR1 is MDHEN and CDR2 is SYDVKM. V lost 5 bases, J lost 5 bases, and 33 bases lay in between. The length of the CDR3 is 20 residues. The CDR3 nucleotides read TGTGCCAGCAGTGGGCAGGGGTCCCCGGTCAAGAGTACACCTTCTTATGGCTACACCTTC. It yields the protein CASSGQGSPVKSTPSYGYTF.

The chain recombines TRBV5-5 with TRBJ1-1; weak D call: TRBD1 (6 bases). Per germline, CDR1 SGHKS and CDR2 YYEKEE (reference sequence). Trimming left V 8 bases short and J 0 bases short, with 20 bases between. This CDR3 contains 16 residues. The DNA for the CDR3 is TGTGCCAGTATGGACTGGAAGAGGGGGATGAACACTGAAGCTTTCTTT. Amino acid sequence: CASMDWKRGMNTEAFF. Complete variable domain (other parts from reference TRBV5-5 and TRBJ1-1): DAGVTQSPTHLIKTRGQQVTLRCSPISGHKSVSWYQQVLGQGPQFIFQYYEKEERGRGNFPDRFSARQFPNYSSELNVNALLLGDSALYLCASMDWKRGMNTEAFFGQGTRLTVV.

The V call is TRBV5-1, the J call TRBJ2-7; the D call may be TRBD1 or TRBD2 (5 bases each). Germline V gene data show CDR1 as SGHRS and CDR2 as YFSETQ. With 0 bases removed from V and 5 bases from J, the gap between germline ends came to 12 bases. This CDR3 region has 14 residues. The DNA of the CDR3 is TGCGCCAGCAGCTTGGCCCAGCAGGGAGACGAGCAGTACTTC. Translated: CASSLAQQGDEQYF.

This clone was seen a single time. The V and J genes are TRBV5-6 and TRBJ2-7; D call uncertain. V was cut by 5 bases and J by 4 bases, with 13 bases left in between. The length of the CDR3 is 13 residues. In germline, CDR1 is SGHDT, CDR2 YYEEEE. This CDR3 reads CASSINRRYEQYF. In DNA, the CDR3 is TGTGCCAGCAGTATAAACCGCCGTTACGAGCAGTACTTC.

This clone has more than one count but fewer than ten. The rearrangement links TRBV10-2 to TRBJ2-7; D assignment may be TRBD1 or TRBD2 (7 bases each). The germline V gene has CDR1 WSHSY and CDR2 SAAADI. V was clipped by 10 bases and J by 0 bases, with 13 bases between them. This CDR3 contains 13 residues. The CDR3 DNA is TGCGCCACCCAGCGGGACAGCTCCTACGAGCAGTACTTC. It encodes CATQRDSSYEQYF.

In this sample, this clone turned up a few times. The chain carries TRBV29-1 and TRBJ2-1; 11 bases map to TRBD2. V was pared by 3 bases and J by 4 bases, with 2 bases of the junction left unmatched. The germline V gene encodes CDR1 SQVTM and CDR2 ANQGSEA. The length of the CDR3 is 14 residues. CDR3 sequence reads: CSVEIAGGYNEQFF. DNA of the CDR3: TGCAGCGTTGAGATAGCGGGGGGGTACAATGAGCAGTTCTTC.

The genes are TRBV2 and TRBJ2-3; TRBD2 is a possible D gene (5 bases). V lost 8 bases to trimming and J lost 1 base, with 10 bases between them. The CDR3 is 13 residues long. Germline V gives CDR1 SNHLY, CDR2 FYNNEI. CDR3: CASDYSRTDTQYF. DNA for the CDR3: TGTGCCAGCGACTACTCCCGCACAGATACGCAGTATTTT.

The chain is built from TRBV28 and TRBJ2-7; D gene uncertain. Germline V gene sequence: CDR1 MDHEN, CDR2 SYDVKM. This CDR3 comprises 14 residues. V lost 2 bases to trimming and J lost 1 base, with 9 bases between them. The CDR3 region is CASSLVFMSYEQYF. The CDR3 DNA is TGTGCCAGCAGTTTAGTTTTCATGTCCTACGAGCAGTACTTC.

This clone has more than one count but fewer than ten. The chain has TRBV19 and TRBJ1-1; D possibly corresponds to TRBD1 (6 bases). Germline-derived CDR1 and CDR2 are LNHDA and SQIVND (reference sequence). The CDR3 has 15 residues. V lost 8 bases to trimming and J lost 4 bases, with 20 bases between them. The CDR3 sequence: CASQPGAGRGTEAFF. CDR3 nucleotide sequence: TGTGCCAGTCAACCGGGGGCAGGCAGAGGCACTGAAGCTTTCTTT.

This clone has a handful of counts. This sequence joins TRBV5-1 and TRBJ1-2; 8 nucleotides match TRBD1. Germline CDR1 SGHRS, CDR2 YFSETQ. V gave up 3 bases and J gave up 9 bases; unmatched junction bases: 10. The CDR3 sequence is 14 residues long. CDR3 protein: CASSSTGEVASYTF. The DNA of the CDR3 is TGCGCCAGCAGCTCGACAGGGGAAGTTGCGAGCTACACCTTC. Using reference TRBV5-1 and TRBJ1-2 for the parts outside the CDR3, the full variable domain is KAGVTQTPRYLIKTRGQQVTLSCSPISGHRSVSWYQQTPGQGLQFLFEYFSETQRNKGNFPGRFSGRQFSNSRSEMNVSTLELGDSALYLCASSSTGEVASYTFGSGTRLTVV.

The chain employs TRBV7-8 and TRBJ1-2, with 9 bases identical to TRBD1. Germline trimming cut 1 base from V and 10 bases from J; bases unmatched to any gene: 10. Germline assignment: CDR1 SGHVS and CDR2 FQNEAQ. There are 15 residues in the CDR3. CDR3 in amino acids: CASSLGGGTGSSYTF. The CDR3 nucleotides read TGTGCCAGCAGCTTAGGGGGTGGGACAGGGTCATCCTACACCTTC.

The chain is built from TRBV5-4 and TRBJ2-7, with a weak D call TRBD2 (6 bases). The CDR3 spans 12 residues. The germline gives CDR1 SGHNT, CDR2 YYREEE (reference sequence). Trimming shortened V by 4 bases and J by 6 bases, and 11 bases separated the two germline ends. CDR3: CASSGDSAEQYF. The DNA of the CDR3 is TGTGCCAGCAGCGGGGACTCGGCCGAGCAGTACTTC.

The chain couples TRBV9 to TRBJ2-7, with a weak D call TRBD2 (5 bases). The CDR3 length is 14 residues. Trimming took off 2 bases at V and 2 bases at J, with 11 bases between the two ends. CDR1 SGDLS and CDR2 YYNGEE come from the germline V gene. The CDR3 sequence is CASSVSSRPYEQYF. CDR3 sequence (DNA): TGTGCCAGCAGCGTGTCTAGCAGGCCCTACGAGCAGTACTTC.